The present T cell receptor beta chain was sequenced within a study of post-analysis software for immune sequencing data. Comment on this clonotype: Its antigen remains unknown.

Every TCR beta cDNA library bore unique molecular identifiers. One entry per CDR3 protein results from TCRdb running MiXCR on the PCR reads. This table has 750,000 to 950,000 distinct CDR3 sequences, roughly 50% appearing once. Trimming cost V 3 bases and J 1 base; bases outside gene matches: 11. The germline CDR1 and CDR2 sequences are SGHRS and YFSETQ. The CDR3 runs 18 residues. Study-wide points: Roughly five TRBV segments appeared more often in patients than in controls, and TRBV5-6, TRBV5-1 and TRBV20-1 were among these.

Sequencing was performed on blood. The V call is TRBV5-1, the J call TRBJ2-5; 11 bases line up with TRBD2. The sequence came from a girl aged 10 to 17 with multiple sclerosis. For the CDR3, the DNA is TGCGCCAGCAGCTCGAGACCGCTAGCGGGAGGCTCCCAAGAGACCCAGTACTTC. This sequence encodes CASSSRPLAGGSQETQYF.